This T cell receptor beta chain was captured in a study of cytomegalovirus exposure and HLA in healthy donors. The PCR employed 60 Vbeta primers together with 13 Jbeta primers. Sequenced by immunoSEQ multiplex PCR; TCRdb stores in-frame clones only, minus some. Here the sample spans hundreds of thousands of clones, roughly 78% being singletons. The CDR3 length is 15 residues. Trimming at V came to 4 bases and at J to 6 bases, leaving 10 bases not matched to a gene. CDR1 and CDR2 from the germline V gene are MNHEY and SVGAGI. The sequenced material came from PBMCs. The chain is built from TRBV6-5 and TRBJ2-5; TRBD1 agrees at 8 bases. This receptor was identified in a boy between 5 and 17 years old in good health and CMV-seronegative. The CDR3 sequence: CASSSVGQGGKTQYF. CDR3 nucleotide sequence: TGTGCCAGCAGTTCCGTCGGACAGGGCGGAAAGACCCAGTACTTC.